This TCR beta chain is from a study of cytomegalovirus exposure and HLA in healthy donors. Notes on the study in general: Later on, an analysis tied 15,000 to 20,000 TCR beta sequences to HLA alleles at 0.05 false discovery rate. A missense variant in DCLRE1C was later tied to TCR beta V- and J-gene trimming.

As to this clone: The antigen is unknown.

The J segment lost 9 bases and the V segment lost 0 bases, leaving 7 bases of the junction unmatched. The CDR3 sequence is 15 residues long. Germline lookup yields CDR1 MNHEY and CDR2 SVGAGI. In the PCR, 60 Vbeta and 13 Jbeta primers were used. Generated by immunoSEQ multiplex PCR, the TCRdb table keeps only in-frame clones and is missing some. Among over 200,000 clones listed, 75% to 80% were seen once. The sequencing input was PBMCs. The chain couples TRBV6-5 to TRBJ2-3; 9 nucleotides line up with TRBD2. This receptor was obtained from a male donor in good health and CMV-seronegative. CDR3 nucleotide sequence: TGTGCCAGCAGTTACTCTAGCGGGGGACACTTAACGCAGTATTTT. Protein product: CASSYSSGGHLTQYF.